This T cell receptor (beta chain) emerged from a study of shared clonotypes between healthy human individuals. Across the whole study: Three plates each covered CD4 naive and memory; CD8 naive two, CD8 memory one.

As to this clone: Its antigen is unknown.

General observations from the study: Depth of sequencing was expected to influence donor clonotype sharing.

Data came from immunoSEQ multiplex PCR; TCRdb stores just in-frame clones and leaves some out. The sample yields about 2.4 million clones, over 85% seen once. The CDR3 consists of 14 residues. Trimming removed 9 bases at V and 0 bases at J, with 14 bases between. CDR1 is MNHNY and CDR2 is SVGAGI in the germline V gene (reference sequence). The sequenced material came from naive CD4+ T cells from PBMCs. The subset is: CD45RA+ positively selected. The rearrangement links TRBV6-6 to TRBJ1-1; tentative D call: TRBD1 (5 bases). The receptor's source is a man between 18 and 35 years old in good health. Some clones in this sample may be carry-over from other donors' samples. This CDR3 reads CASGMGRLNTEAFF. CDR3 bases: TGTGCCAGTGGAATGGGACGGCTGAACACTGAAGCTTTCTTT.